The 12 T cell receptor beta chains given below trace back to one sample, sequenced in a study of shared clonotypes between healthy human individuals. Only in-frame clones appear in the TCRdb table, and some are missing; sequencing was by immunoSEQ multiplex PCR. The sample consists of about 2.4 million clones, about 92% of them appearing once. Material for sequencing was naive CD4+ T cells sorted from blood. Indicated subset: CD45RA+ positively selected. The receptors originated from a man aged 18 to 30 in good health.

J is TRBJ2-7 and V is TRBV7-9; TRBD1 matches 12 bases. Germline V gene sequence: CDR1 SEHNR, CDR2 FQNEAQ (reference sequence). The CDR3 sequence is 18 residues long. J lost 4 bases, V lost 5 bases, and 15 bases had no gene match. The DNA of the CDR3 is TGTGCCAGCAGCACCCAAACCGGGACAGGGGGCGCCGGGTACGAGCAGTACTTC. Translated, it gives CASSTQTGTGGAGYEQYF. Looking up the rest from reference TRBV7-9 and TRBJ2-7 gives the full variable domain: DTGVSQNPRHKITKRGQNVTFRCDPISEHNRLYWYRQTLGQGPEFLTYFQNEAQLEKSRLLSDRFSAERPKGSFSTLEIQRTEQGDSAMYLCASSTQTGTGGAGYEQYFGPGTRLTVT.

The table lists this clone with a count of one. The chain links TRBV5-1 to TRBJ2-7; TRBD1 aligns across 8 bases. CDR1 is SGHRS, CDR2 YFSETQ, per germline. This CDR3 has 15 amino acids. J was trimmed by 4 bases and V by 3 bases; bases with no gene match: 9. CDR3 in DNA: TGCGCCAGCAGCTCCACCGGGACAGGACGTTACGAGCAGTACTTC. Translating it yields CASSSTGTGRYEQYF.

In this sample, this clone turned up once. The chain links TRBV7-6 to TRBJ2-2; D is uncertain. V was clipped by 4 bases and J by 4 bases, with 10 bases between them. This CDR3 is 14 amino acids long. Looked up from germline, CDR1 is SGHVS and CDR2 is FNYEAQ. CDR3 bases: TGTGCCAGCAGCTCAGAGAGGACCACCGGGGAGCTGTTTTTT. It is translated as CASSSERTTGELFF.

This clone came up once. The CDR3 loop reads CASSLAGGLGFF. CDR3 DNA sequence: TGTGCCAGCTCACTAGCGGGGGGGCTGGGTTTCTTC. The chain carries TRBV10-3 and TRBJ2-1, with 13 nucleotides matching TRBD2. The CDR3 has 12 residues. With V trimmed by 10 bases and J by 16 bases, 10 bases remained unmatched. The germline V gene encodes CDR1 ENHRY and CDR2 SYGVKD.

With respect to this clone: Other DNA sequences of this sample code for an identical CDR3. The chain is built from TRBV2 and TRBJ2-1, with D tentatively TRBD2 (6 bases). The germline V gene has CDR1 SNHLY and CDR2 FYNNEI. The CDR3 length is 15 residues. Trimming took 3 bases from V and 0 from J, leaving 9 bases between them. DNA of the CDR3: TGTGCCAGCAGTGAGGGGGGTCGCTCCTACAATGAGCAGTTCTTC. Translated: CASSEGGRSYNEQFF.

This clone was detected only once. CDR3 protein: CASSPIQGFGETQYF. The CDR3 DNA sequence: TGTGCCAGCAGTCCTATCCAGGGTTTTGGAGAGACCCAGTACTTC. The chain links TRBV28 to TRBJ2-5, with TRBD1 as a possible D gene (5 bases). The CDR3 extends over 15 amino acids. The germline CDR1 and CDR2 sequences are MDHEN and SYDVKM. V lost 5 bases and J lost 4, with 17 bases in between.

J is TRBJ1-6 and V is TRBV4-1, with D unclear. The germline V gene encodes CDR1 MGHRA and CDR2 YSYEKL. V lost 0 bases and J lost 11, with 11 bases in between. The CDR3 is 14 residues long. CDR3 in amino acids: CASSQDSAGPPLHF. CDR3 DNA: TGCGCCAGCAGCCAAGATTCGGCCGGGCCACCCCTCCACTTT.

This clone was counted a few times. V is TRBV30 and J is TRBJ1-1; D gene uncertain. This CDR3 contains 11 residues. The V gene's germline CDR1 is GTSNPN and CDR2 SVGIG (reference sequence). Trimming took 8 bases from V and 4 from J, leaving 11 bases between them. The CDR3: CALGRITEAFF. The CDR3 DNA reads TGTGCCCTCGGGAGAATCACTGAAGCTTTCTTT.

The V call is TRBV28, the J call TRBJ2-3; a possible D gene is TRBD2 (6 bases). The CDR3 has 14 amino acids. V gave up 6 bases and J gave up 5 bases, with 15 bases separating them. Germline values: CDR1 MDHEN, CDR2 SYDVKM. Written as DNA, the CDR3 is TGTGCCAGCAGCCTTGGGGGGTCGGGAGATACGCAGTATTTT. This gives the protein CASSLGGSGDTQYF. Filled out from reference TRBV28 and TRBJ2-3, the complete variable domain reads DVKVTQSSRYLVKRTGEKVFLECVQDMDHENMFWYRQDPGLGLRLIYFSYDVKMKEKGDIPEGYSVSREKKERFSLILESASTNQTSMYLCASSLGGSGDTQYFGPGTRLTVL.

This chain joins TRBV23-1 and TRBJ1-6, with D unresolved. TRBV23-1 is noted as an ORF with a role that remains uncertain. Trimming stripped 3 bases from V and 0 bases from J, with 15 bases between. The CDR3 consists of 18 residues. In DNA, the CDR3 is TGCGCCAGCAGTCACAGAGAGAAGGGCCTCTCCTATAATTCACCCCTCCACTTT. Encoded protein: CASSHREKGLSYNSPLHF.

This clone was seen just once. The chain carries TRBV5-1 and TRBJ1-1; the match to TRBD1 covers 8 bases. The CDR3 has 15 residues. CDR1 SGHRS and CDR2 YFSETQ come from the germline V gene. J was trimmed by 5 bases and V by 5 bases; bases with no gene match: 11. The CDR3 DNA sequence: TGCGCCAGCAGTCCCCAGGGGGCAGGGGAAACTGAAGCTTTCTTT. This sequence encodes CASSPQGAGETEAFF.

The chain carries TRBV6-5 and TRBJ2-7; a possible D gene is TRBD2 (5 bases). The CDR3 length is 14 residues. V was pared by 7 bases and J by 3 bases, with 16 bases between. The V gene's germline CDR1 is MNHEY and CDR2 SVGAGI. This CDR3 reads CASTHKGDGYEQYF. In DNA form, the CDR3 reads TGTGCCAGCACCCACAAGGGAGACGGCTACGAGCAGTACTTC.